The TCR beta chain under discussion was sequenced for a study of blood T cell repertoires in COVID-19. Overall study: T cells, B-cell-depleted T cells, or PBMCs supplied cDNA or gDNA.

Only in-frame clones appear in the TCRdb table, and some are missing; sequencing was by immunoSEQ multiplex PCR. The table includes about 190,000 clones, around nine tenths detected once. The CDR3 loop spans 14 amino acids. V lost 2 bases to trimming and J lost 5 bases, with 9 bases between them. Germline loops: CDR1 KGHSH, CDR2 LQKENI. The receptor comes from a man aged 25-45 years with acute or convalescent COVID-19. Material: peripheral blood. The V call is TRBV18, the J call TRBJ2-2; D may be TRBD1 (5 bases). This chain's CDR3 is CASSPTGLTGELFF. In nucleotides, the CDR3 is TGTGCCAGCTCACCAACAGGCTTAACCGGGGAGCTGTTTTTT.